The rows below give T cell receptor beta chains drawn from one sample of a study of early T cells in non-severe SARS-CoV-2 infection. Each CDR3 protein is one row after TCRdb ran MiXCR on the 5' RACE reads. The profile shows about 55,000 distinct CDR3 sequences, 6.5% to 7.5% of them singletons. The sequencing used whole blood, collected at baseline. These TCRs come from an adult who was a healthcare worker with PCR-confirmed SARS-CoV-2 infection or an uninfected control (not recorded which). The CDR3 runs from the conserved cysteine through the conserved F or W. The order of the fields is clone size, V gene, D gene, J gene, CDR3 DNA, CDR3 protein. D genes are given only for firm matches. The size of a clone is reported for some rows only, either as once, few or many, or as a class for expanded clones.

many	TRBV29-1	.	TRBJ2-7	TGCAGCGGCAGGGGATCCTACGAGCAGTACTTC	CSGRGSYEQYF
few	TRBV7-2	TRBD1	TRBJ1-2	TGTGCCAGCAGTATCAACTGGGACAGCTATGGCTACACCTTC	CASSINWDSYGYTF
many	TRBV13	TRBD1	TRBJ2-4	TGTGCCAGCAGCTCCCCGGGACAGTTGGGAAAGTACTTC	CASSSPGQLGKYF
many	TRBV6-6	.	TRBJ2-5	TGTGCCAGCGGCGTACAAGAGACCCAGTACTTC	CASGVQETQYF
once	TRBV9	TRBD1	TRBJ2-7	TGTGCCAGCAGCGTATTGGACAGGGGAAGCGAGCAGTACTTC	CASSVLDRGSEQYF
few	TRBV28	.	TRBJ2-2	TGTGTCGCGGCAGAGCGCTTCACCGGGGAGCTGTTTTTT	CVAAERFTGELFF
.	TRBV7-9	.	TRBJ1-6	TGTGCCAGCAGCTTAAGGGGAGACCGGAGCTCCTATAATTCACCCCTCCACTTT	CASSLRGDRSSYNSPLHF
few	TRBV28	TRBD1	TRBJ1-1	TGTGCCACCTTGGTTCAGGGGGATTTTGAAGCTTTCTTT	CATLVQGDFEAFF
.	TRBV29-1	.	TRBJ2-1	TGCAGCGTTGCAGGACAGAGCTCCTACAATGAGCAGTTCTTC	CSVAGQSSYNEQFF
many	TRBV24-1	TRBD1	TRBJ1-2	TGTGCCACTGGACAGGGGGTTCTCTATGGCTACACCTTC	CATGQGVLYGYTF
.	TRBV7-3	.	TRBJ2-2	TGTGCCAGCAGAGTCGAAAGGGACACCGGGGAGCTGTTTTTT	CASRVERDTGELFF
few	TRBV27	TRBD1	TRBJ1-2	TGTGCCAGCAGTCTGGGACATGGCAGGGGGATTTATGGCTACACCTTC	CASSLGHGRGIYGYTF
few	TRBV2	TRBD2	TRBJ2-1	TGTGCCAGCAGTGCAACTAGCGGGGGGTCGCCCTACAATGAGCAGTTCTTC	CASSATSGGSPYNEQFF
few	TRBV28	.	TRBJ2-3	TGTGCCAGCAGCCTGGGCTCGTCAGATACGCAGTATTTT	CASSLGSSDTQYF
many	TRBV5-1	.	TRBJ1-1	TGCGCCAGCAGCTTGGATGGGGGGTCCGCTGAAGCTTTCTTT	CASSLDGGSAEAFF
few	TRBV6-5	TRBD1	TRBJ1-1	TGTGCCAGCAGAACGGACAGGGGAGGCACTGAAGCTTTCTTT	CASRTDRGGTEAFF